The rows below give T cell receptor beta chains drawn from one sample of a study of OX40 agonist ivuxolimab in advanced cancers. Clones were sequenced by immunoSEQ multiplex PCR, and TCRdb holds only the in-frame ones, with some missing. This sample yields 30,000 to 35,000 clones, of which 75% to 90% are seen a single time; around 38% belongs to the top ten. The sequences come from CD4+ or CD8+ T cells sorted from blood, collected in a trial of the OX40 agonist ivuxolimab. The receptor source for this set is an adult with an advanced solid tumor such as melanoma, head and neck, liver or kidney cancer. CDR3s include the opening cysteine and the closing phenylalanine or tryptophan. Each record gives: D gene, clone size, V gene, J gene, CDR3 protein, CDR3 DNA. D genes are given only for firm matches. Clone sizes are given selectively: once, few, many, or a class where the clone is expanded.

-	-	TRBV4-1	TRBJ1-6	CASSRVIGAVDSPLHF	TGCGCCAGCAGCCGAGTTATCGGGGCGGTGGATTCACCCCTCCACTTT
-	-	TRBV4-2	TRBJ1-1	CASSQDPGGPNTEAFF	TGTGCCAGCAGCCAAGATCCCGGGGGCCCGAACACTGAAGCTTTCTTT
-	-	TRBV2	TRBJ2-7	CASSGSGDEQYF	TGTGCCAGCAGTGGTTCAGGGGACGAGCAGTACTTC
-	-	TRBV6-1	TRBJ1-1	CASRYGMNTEAFF	TGTGCCAGCAGGTATGGTATGAACACTGAAGCTTTCTTT
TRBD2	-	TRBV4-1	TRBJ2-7	CASSPTSDPSYEQYF	TGCGCCAGCAGCCCCACTAGCGATCCTTCCTACGAGCAGTACTTC
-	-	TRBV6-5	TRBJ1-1	CASSKNTEAFF	TGTGCCAGCAGTAAGAACACTGAAGCTTTCTTT
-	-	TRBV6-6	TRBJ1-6	CASKLAGMNSPLHF	TGTGCCAGCAAATTGGCAGGGATGAATTCACCCCTCCACTTT
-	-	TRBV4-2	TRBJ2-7	CASGGANYEQYF	TGTGCCAGTGGTGGGGCCAACTACGAGCAGTACTTC
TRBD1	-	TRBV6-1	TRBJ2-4	CASSGPGQLNIQYF	TGTGCCAGCAGTGGACCGGGACAGTTAAACATTCAGTACTTC
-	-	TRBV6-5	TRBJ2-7	CASRSPRRNSYEQYF	TGTGCCAGCCGCTCCCCGCGGCGAAACTCCTACGAGCAGTACTTC
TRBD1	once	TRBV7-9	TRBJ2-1	CASSQPGTGDNEQFF	TGTGCCAGCAGTCAGCCCGGGACAGGGGACAATGAGCAGTTCTTC
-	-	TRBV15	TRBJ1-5	CATSSGARSFLDQPQHF	TGTGCCACCAGCAGCGGGGCACGGAGCTTCCTGGATCAGCCCCAGCATTTT
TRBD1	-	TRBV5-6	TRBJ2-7	CASSPDRGVSQEQYF	TGTGCCAGCAGCCCGGACAGGGGAGTTTCGCAGGAGCAGTACTTC
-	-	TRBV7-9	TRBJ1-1	CASSSEVENTEAFF	TGTGCCAGCAGCTCCGAGGTGGAAAACACTGAAGCTTTCTTT
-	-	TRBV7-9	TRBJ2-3	CASSPSIRDTQYF	TGTGCCAGCAGCCCGAGCATCAGAGATACGCAGTATTTT
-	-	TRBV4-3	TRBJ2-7	CASSQDEGQGAYEQYF	TGCGCCAGCAGCCAAGACGAGGGTCAGGGTGCCTACGAGCAGTACTTC
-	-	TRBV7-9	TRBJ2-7	CASSKGSIYEQYF	TGTGCCAGCAGCAAAGGGTCTATCTACGAGCAGTACTTC
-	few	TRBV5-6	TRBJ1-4	CASSSWEEGEEKLFF	TGTGCCAGCAGCTCTTGGGAGGAGGGGGAAGAAAAACTGTTTTTT
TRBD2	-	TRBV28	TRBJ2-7	CASSYLILGGLVLHEQYF	TGTGCCAGCAGCTACTTAATTTTAGGGGGACTAGTCCTGCACGAGCAGTACTTC
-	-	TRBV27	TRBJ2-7	CASSLLGRGGEQYF	TGTGCCAGCAGTTTACTCGGGCGGGGTGGCGAGCAGTACTTC
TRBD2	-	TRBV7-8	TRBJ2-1	CASSLHRELRTGLDRNEQFF	TGTGCCAGCAGCTTACACCGGGAATTAAGAACGGGACTAGATCGGAATGAGCAGTTCTTC
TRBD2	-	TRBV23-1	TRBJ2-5	CASSQPKTSGMGTQYF	TGCGCCAGCAGTCAGCCGAAGACTAGCGGGATGGGGACCCAGTACTTC
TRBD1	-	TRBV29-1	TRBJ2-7	CSVESGTGFSYEQYF	TGCAGCGTTGAATCCGGGACAGGGTTCTCTTACGAGCAGTACTTC